These 19 T cell receptor beta chains share one sample of origin, sequenced in a study of patients and donors after allogeneic stem cell transplantation. TCRdb passed the RT-PCR reads through MiXCR, listing each CDR3 protein once. The sample yields around 200,000 distinct CDR3 sequences, around 40% seen once. The sequencing sample was made of blood, either unsorted or a sorted T cell fraction (not recorded which). The receptors were gathered from a human donor who was either an allogeneic HSCT recipient or a stem cell or donor lymphocyte infusion donor (not recorded which). It is not recorded whose cells these are; they may come from a transplant donor.

This chain connects TRBV5-1 to TRBJ1-2; D call uncertain. The CDR3 sequence is 15 residues long. V was trimmed by 0 bases and J by 2 bases, leaving 11 bases between them. Germline V gene lookup returns CDR1 SGHRS and CDR2 YFSETQ. The chain's CDR3 is CASSLGSGRNYGYTF. In DNA, the CDR3 is TGCGCCAGCAGCTTGGGGTCCGGACGGAACTATGGCTACACCTTC.

Only a few counts were recorded for this clonotype. A read error may account for a junction end that differs from germline. The chain combines TRBV28 with TRBJ1-3, with a weak D call TRBD1 (6 bases). Germline-derived CDR1 and CDR2 are MDHEN and SYDVKM. The CDR3 is 14 residues long. CDR3 sequence (DNA): TGTGCCAGCAGTCGTCAGGACAGAAAGAGCTCGAAGATATTT. Protein: CASSRQDRKSSKIF.

Only a few counts were recorded for this clonotype. The V call is TRBV12-3 or TRBV12-4, the J call TRBJ1-3; 9 bases fit TRBD1. The CDR3 sequence is 16 residues long. V shed 6 bases, J shed 3 bases, and the junction held 9 bases outside the gene matches. CDR3 residues: CASSPPGQGNGNTIYF. The CDR3 nucleotides read TGTGCCAGCAGCCCTCCCGGACAGGGGAATGGAAACACCATATATTTT.

The CDR3 here is CASSSHQHQPQHF. CDR3 DNA sequence: TGTGCCAGCAGTTCCCACCAACATCAGCCCCAGCATTTT. This chain links TRBV12-3 or TRBV12-4 with TRBJ1-5; D is undetermined. CDR3 length equals 13 residues. Trimming pared 4 bases from V and 5 bases from J, leaving 9 bases between.

The CDR3 reads CASSLRADSPLHF. DNA of the CDR3: TGTGCCAGCAGCCTACGAGCCGATTCACCCCTCCACTTT. The rearrangement links TRBV7-9 to TRBJ1-6; D gene ambiguous. The germline gives CDR1 SEHNR, CDR2 FQNEAQ (reference sequence). The length of the CDR3 is 13 residues. The germline V and J ends were trimmed by 5 bases and 8 bases, with 10 bases remaining between them.

V is TRBV7-2 and J is TRBJ1-2, with D tentatively TRBD1 (5 bases). CDR3 length: 15 residues. Germline CDR1 reads SGHTA; CDR2 reads FQGNSA. The V and J ends lost 6 bases and 3 bases respectively, with 17 bases between them. Here the CDR3 reads CASRYRGARDYGYTF. Written as DNA, the CDR3 is TGTGCCAGCAGATATAGGGGCGCAAGGGACTATGGCTACACCTTC.

The chain joins TRBV12-3 or TRBV12-4 to TRBJ2-1, with 7 positions matching TRBD2. After removal of 3 bases from V and 3 bases from J, the junction contained 5 bases not matched to a gene. The CDR3 is made up of 15 amino acids. CDR3 in DNA: TGTGCCAGCAGTTTCGAGGGACTAAACTACAATGAGCAGTTCTTC. It translates to CASSFEGLNYNEQFF.

This clonotype has a handful of counts. The chain is built from TRBV12-3 or TRBV12-4 and TRBJ2-3; D is undetermined. The CDR3 runs 14 residues. Trimming removed 6 bases at V and 1 base at J, with 11 bases between. The CDR3 spells CASSRSVRTDTQYF. In DNA form, the CDR3 reads TGTGCCAGCAGCCGATCGGTTCGCACAGATACGCAGTATTTT.

The chain employs TRBV20-1 and TRBJ2-1; a weak D match, TRBD2 (5 bases). CDR3 length: 12 amino acids. Germline CDR1 and CDR2: DFQATT and SNEGSKA (reference sequence). V lost 3 bases to trimming and J lost 3 bases, with 6 bases between them. CDR3 in DNA: TGCAGTGCTAGCCGGGACTACAATGAGCAGTTCTTC. Protein: CSASRDYNEQFF.

The chain employs TRBV14 and TRBJ1-1, with 9 nucleotides matching TRBD1. The CDR3 has 18 residues. J gave up 1 base and V 4 bases, and 13 bases lay outside the gene matches. Germline loops: CDR1 SGHDN, CDR2 FVKESK. CDR3 in DNA: TGTGCCAGCAGCCCAGGACAGGGGAGGCCATATAGGAACACTGAAGCTTTCTTT. This translates into CASSPGQGRPYRNTEAFF. Based on the CDR3 plus reference TRBV14 and TRBJ1-1, the full variable domain is EAGVTQFPSHSVIEKGQTVTLRCDPISGHDNLYWYRRVMGKEIKFLLHFVKESKQDESGMPNNRFLAERTGGTYSTLKVQPAELEDSGVYFCASSPGQGRPYRNTEAFFGQGTRLTVV.

In its sample, this clonotype was seen a few times. The chain couples TRBV29-1 to TRBJ2-1; D is possibly TRBD2 (6 bases). The CDR3 is 15 residues long. Germline V gene data show CDR1 as SQVTM and CDR2 as ANQGSEA. V lost 4 bases, J lost 7 bases, and 20 bases lay in between. The CDR3 DNA is TGCAGCGTTGGGGGGGTGTCGCCCCCCCATAATGAGCAGTTCTTC. Its protein product is CSVGGVSPPHNEQFF.

Only one count was recorded for this clonotype. The chain recombines TRBV6-2 or TRBV6-3 with TRBJ2-1; perhaps TRBD1 as D (6 bases). CDR3 length: 12 residues. Between the trimmed V and J ends, which lost 8 bases and 9 bases, there was a span of 14 bases. The germline gives CDR1 MNHEY, CDR2 SVGEGT. CDR3 region: CASGASRGEQFF. The CDR3 DNA is TGTGCCAGCGGGGCCTCCAGGGGTGAGCAGTTCTTC.

The CDR3 is CAISERTGPHAYEQYF. DNA of the CDR3: TGTGCCATCAGTGAACGGACAGGGCCCCACGCCTACGAGCAGTACTTC. This sequence joins TRBV10-3 and TRBJ2-7, with 8 bases identical to TRBD1. V dropped 3 bases and J dropped 2; count of bases not matched to a gene: 9. This CDR3 comprises 16 residues. Germline values: CDR1 ENHRY, CDR2 SYGVKD.

This chain connects TRBV2 to TRBJ1-5; D not certain. V lost 2 bases, J lost 5 bases, and 7 bases lay in between. The CDR3 extends over 13 amino acids. Germline CDR1 is SNHLY and CDR2 is FYNNEI. CDR3 nucleotides: TGTGCCAGCAGTGAATTGGGATATCAGCCCCAGCATTTT. This codes for CASSELGYQPQHF.

In DNA, the CDR3 is TGTGCCAGTAGTATAACCCCGGGACAGGGCCACGAGCAGTACTTC. This gives the protein CASSITPGQGHEQYF. V gene TRBV19 combines with J gene TRBJ2-7, with 9 positions matching TRBD1. Germline V gene sequence: CDR1 LNHDA, CDR2 SQIVND (reference sequence). The CDR3 loop spans 15 amino acids. Unmatched junction bases numbered 7, after V lost 2 bases and J lost 5 bases.

This clonotype was detected only a few times. V and J are TRBV27 and TRBJ1-5; D may be TRBD1 (6 bases). CDR1 and CDR2 (germline): MNHEY, SMNVEV (reference sequence). V dropped 6 bases and J dropped 3 bases, with 15 bases sitting between them. The length of the CDR3 is 15 residues. As DNA, the CDR3 is TGTGCCAGCAGAAAAGGACAGACAATCAATCAGCCCCAGCATTTT. The encoded protein is CASRKGQTINQPQHF.

This clonotype appeared a few times. J is TRBJ1-4 and V is TRBV29-1; 7 positions agree with TRBD1. Per the germline V gene, CDR1 is SQVTM and CDR2 is ANQGSEA. Trimming removed 4 bases from V and 8 bases from J; junction bases left unmatched: 10. This CDR3 is 14 amino acids long. In DNA form, the CDR3 reads TGCAGCGTTGTCCTCGACAGGGACGAGGAAAAACTGTTTTTT. As protein: CSVVLDRDEEKLFF.

The chain joins TRBV20-1 to TRBJ2-1, with a weak D call TRBD2 (6 bases). CDR1 and CDR2 from the germline V gene are DFQATT and SNEGSKA (reference sequence). There are 14 residues in the CDR3. V dropped 1 base and J dropped 6 bases, with 13 bases sitting between them. The CDR3 DNA reads TGCAGTGCTAGAGTGGATAGCGGACCCAATGAGCAGTTCTTC. This translates into CSARVDSGPNEQFF.

The chain links TRBV27 to TRBJ1-5, with D possibly being TRBD1 (6 bases). V dropped 5 bases and J dropped 6 bases, with 11 bases sitting between them. The CDR3 consists of 13 residues. Germline V CDR1 and CDR2: MNHEY, SMNVEV (reference sequence). The DNA for the CDR3 is TGTGCCAGCAGTCTCGCAGGGGTTCAGCCCCAGCATTTT. The encoded protein is CASSLAGVQPQHF.